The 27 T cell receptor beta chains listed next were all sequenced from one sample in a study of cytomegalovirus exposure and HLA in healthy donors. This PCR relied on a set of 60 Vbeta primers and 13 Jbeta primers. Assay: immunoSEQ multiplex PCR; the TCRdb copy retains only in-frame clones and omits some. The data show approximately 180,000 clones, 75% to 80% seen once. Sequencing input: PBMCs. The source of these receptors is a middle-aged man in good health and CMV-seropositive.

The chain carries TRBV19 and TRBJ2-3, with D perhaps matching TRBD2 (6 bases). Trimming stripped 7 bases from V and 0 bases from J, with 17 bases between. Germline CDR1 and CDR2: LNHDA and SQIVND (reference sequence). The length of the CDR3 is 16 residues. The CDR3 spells CASNKGSGTSTDTQYF. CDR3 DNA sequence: TGTGCCAGTAACAAGGGTAGCGGAACTAGCACAGATACGCAGTATTTT.

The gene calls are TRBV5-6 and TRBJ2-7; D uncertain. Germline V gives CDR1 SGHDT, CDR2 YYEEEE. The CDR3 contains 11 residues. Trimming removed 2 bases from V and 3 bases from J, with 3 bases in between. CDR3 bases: TGTGCCAGCAGCTTCCTCTACGAGCAGTACTTC. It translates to CASSFLYEQYF.

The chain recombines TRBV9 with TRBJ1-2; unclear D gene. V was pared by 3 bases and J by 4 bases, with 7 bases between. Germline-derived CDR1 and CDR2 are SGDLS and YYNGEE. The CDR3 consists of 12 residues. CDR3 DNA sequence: TGTGCCAGCAGCGCCTCACTCTATGGCTACACCTTC. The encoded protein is CASSASLYGYTF.

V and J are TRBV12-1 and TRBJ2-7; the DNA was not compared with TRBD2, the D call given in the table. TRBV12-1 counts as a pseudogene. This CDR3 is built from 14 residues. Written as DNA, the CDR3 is TGTGCCAGCAGCTCAGCCGGGACTAAGTTCGAGCAGTACTTC. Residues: CASSSAGTKFEQYF.

Here the CDR3 DNA reads TGTGCCAGCAGCTTGACTAGCGGGAGGACAGATACGCAGTATTTT. Its protein is CASSLTSGRTDTQYF. The chain carries TRBV5-5 and TRBJ2-3; 12 bases match TRBD2. The germline V gene has CDR1 SGHKS and CDR2 YYEKEE (reference sequence). The CDR3 consists of 15 residues. Losses at the gene ends were 1 base for V and 3 bases for J; bases not matched to a gene: 0.

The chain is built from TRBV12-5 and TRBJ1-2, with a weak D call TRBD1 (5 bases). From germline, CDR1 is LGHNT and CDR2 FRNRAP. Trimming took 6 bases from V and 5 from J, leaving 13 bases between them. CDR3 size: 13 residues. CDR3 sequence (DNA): TGTGCTAGTGGCCTTCAGACAGATTATGGCTACACCTTC. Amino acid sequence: CASGLQTDYGYTF. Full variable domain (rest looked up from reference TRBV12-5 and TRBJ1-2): DARVTQTPRHKVTEMGQEVTMRCQPILGHNTVFWYRQTMMQGLELLAYFRNRAPLDDSGMPKDRFSAEMPDATLATLKIQPSEPRDSAVYFCASGLQTDYGYTFGSGTRLTVV.

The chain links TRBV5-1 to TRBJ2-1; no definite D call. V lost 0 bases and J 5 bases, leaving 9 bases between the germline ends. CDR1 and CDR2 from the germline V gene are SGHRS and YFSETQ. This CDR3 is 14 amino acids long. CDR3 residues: CASSLGGLNNEQFF. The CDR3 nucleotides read TGCGCCAGCAGCTTGGGCGGCCTTAACAATGAGCAGTTCTTC.

The CDR3 DNA reads as TGTGCCAGCAGTGACCAAAGGGGACAGGGGTTGATCGGGGAGCTGTTTTTT. Translation gives CASSDQRGQGLIGELFF. The gene calls are TRBV25-1 and TRBJ2-2; 10 positions match TRBD1. V shed 3 bases and J 7 bases; nucleotides not matched to a gene: 11. The CDR3 length is 17 residues. Germline V lookup: CDR1 MGHDK, CDR2 SYGVNS.

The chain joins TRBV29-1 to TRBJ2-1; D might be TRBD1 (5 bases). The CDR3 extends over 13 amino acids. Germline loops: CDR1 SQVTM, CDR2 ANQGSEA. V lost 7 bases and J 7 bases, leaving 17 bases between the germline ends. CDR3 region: CSGTQAQGNEQFF. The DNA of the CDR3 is TGCAGCGGGACCCAGGCGCAGGGAAATGAGCAGTTCTTC.

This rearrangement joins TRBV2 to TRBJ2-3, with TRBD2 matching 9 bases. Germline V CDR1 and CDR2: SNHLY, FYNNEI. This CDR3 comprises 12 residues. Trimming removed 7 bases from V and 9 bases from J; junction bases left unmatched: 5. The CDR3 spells CASKRLAETQYF. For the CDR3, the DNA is TGTGCCAGCAAACGACTAGCGGAGACGCAGTATTTT.

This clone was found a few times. The CDR3: CASSRQGEGEQYF. The CDR3 region has the DNA TGTGCCAGCAGTCGACAGGGGGAAGGGGAGCAGTACTTC. V gene TRBV6-1 combines with J gene TRBJ2-7, with 9 nucleotides matching TRBD1. After removal of 5 bases from V and 7 bases from J, the junction contained 6 bases not matched to a gene. This CDR3 is built from 13 residues. Looked up from germline, CDR1 is MNHNS and CDR2 is SASEGT.

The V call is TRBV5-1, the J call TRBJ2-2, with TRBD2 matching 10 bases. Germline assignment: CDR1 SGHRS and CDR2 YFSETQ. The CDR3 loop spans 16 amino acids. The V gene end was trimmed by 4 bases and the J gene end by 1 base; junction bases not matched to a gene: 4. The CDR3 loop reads CASSPGLAVNTGELFF. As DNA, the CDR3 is TGCGCCAGCAGCCCAGGACTAGCGGTGAACACCGGGGAGCTGTTTTTT.

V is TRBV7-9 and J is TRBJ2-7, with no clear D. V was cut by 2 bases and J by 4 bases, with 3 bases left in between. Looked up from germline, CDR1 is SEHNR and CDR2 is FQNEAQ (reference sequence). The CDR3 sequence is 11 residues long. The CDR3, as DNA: TGTGCCAGCAGCTTACTTTACGAGCAGTACTTC. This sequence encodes CASSLLYEQYF.

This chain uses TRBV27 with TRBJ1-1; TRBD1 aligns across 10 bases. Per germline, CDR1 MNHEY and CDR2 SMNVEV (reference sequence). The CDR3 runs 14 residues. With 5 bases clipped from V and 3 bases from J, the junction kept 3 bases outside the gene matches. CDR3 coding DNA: TGTGCCAGCAGTAAGGACAGGGGGGACACTGAAGCTTTCTTT. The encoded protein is CASSKDRGDTEAFF.

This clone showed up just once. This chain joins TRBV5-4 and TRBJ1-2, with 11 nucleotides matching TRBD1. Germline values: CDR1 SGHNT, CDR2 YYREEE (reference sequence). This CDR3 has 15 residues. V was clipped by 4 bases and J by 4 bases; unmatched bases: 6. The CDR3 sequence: CASSNGTGGRYGYTF. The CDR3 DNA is TGTGCCAGCAGCAACGGGACAGGGGGACGCTATGGCTACACCTTC. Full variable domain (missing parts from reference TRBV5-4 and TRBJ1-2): ETGVTQSPTHLIKTRGQQVTLRCSSQSGHNTVSWYQQALGQGPQFIFQYYREEENGRGNFPPRFSGLQFPNYSSELNVNALELDDSALYLCASSNGTGGRYGYTFGSGTRLTVV.

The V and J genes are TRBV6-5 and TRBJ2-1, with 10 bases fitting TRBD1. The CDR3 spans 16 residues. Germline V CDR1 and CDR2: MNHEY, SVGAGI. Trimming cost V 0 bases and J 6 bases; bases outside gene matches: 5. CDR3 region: CASSYSAGQGRNEQFF. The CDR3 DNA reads TGTGCCAGCAGTTACTCGGCGGGACAGGGGCGCAATGAGCAGTTCTTC.

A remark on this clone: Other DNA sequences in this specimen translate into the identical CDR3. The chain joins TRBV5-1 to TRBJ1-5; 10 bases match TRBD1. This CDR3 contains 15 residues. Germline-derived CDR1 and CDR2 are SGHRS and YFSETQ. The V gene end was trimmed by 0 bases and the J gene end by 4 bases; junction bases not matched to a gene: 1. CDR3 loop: CASSLEGQGNQPQHF. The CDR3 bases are TGCGCCAGCAGCTTGGAGGGACAGGGGAATCAGCCCCAGCATTTT.

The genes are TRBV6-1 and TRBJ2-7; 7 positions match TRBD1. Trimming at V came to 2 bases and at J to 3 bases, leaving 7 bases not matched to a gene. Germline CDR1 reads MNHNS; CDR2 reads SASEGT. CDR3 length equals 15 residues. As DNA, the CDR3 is TGTGCCAGCAGTGAAAGGGACAGCGTTTTCTACGAGCAGTACTTC. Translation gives CASSERDSVFYEQYF.

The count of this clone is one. CDR3 protein: CASSIGGRFTDTQYF. The CDR3 region has the DNA TGTGCCAGTAGTATAGGCGGGAGATTTACAGATACGCAGTATTTT. The V and J genes are TRBV19 and TRBJ2-3; TRBD2 matches at 7 bases. Germline V gene data show CDR1 as LNHDA and CDR2 as SQIVND (reference sequence). CDR3 length equals 15 residues. V lost 1 base, J lost 3 bases, and 4 bases stayed unmatched.

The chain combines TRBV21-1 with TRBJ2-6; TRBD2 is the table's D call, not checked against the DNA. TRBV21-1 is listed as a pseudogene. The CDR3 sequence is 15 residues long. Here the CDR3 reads CASSKAGVGANVLTF. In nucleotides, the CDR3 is TGTGCCAGCAGCAAAGCCGGGGTAGGGGCCAACGTCCTGACTTTC.

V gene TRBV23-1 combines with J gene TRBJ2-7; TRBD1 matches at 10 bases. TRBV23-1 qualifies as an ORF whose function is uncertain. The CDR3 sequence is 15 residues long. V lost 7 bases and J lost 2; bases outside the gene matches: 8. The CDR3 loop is CASISRDRGTYEQYF. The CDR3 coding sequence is TGCGCCAGCATCTCCCGGGACAGGGGTACCTACGAGCAGTACTTC.

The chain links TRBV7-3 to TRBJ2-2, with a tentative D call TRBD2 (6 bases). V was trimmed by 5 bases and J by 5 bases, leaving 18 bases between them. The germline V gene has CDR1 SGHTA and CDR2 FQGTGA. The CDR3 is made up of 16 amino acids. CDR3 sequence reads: CASSQVGGVGTGELFF. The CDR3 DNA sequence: TGTGCCAGCAGCCAAGTCGGAGGGGTTGGAACCGGGGAGCTGTTTTTT. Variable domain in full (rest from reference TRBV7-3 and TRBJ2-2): GAGVSQTPSNKVTEKGKYVELRCDPISGHTALYWYRQSLGQGPEFLIYFQGTGAADDSGLPNDRFFAVRPEGSVSTLKIQRTERGDSAVYLCASSQVGGVGTGELFFGEGSRLTVL.

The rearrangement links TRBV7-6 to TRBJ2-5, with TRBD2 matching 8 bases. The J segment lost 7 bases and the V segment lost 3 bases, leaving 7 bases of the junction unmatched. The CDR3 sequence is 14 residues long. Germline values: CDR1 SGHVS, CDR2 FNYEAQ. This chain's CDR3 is CASSFPGREGTQYF. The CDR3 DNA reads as TGTGCCAGCAGCTTCCCCGGGAGGGAAGGGACCCAGTACTTC.

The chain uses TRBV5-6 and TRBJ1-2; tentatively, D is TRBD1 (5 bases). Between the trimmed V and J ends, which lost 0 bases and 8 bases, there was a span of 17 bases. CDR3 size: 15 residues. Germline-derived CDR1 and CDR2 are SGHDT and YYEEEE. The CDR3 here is CASSLEARVVSGYTF. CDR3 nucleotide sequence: TGTGCCAGCAGCTTGGAGGCCAGGGTGGTGTCGGGCTACACCTTC.

The CDR3 DNA is TGTGCCAGCAGCTCGGGGGGCTCTGGGGCCAACGTCCTGACTTTC. This encodes CASSSGGSGANVLTF. The chain combines TRBV28 with TRBJ2-6; 7 nucleotides line up with TRBD2. The germline V gene encodes CDR1 MDHEN and CDR2 SYDVKM. The junction had 2 bases not matched to a gene; V was cut back by 6 bases and J by 0 bases. The CDR3 runs to 15 residues.

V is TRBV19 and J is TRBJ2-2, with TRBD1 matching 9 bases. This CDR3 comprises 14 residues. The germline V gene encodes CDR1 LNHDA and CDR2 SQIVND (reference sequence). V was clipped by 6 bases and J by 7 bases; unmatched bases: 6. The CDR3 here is CASRGQGYGGELFF. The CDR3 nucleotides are TGTGCCAGTAGAGGACAGGGGTATGGCGGGGAGCTGTTTTTT.

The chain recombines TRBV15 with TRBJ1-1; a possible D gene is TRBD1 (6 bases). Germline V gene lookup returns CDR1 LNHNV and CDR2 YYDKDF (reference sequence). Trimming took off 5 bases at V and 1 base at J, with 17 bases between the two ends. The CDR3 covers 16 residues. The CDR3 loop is CATSLPRGRGNTEAFF. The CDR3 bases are TGTGCCACCAGCCTGCCCAGGGGAAGGGGGAACACTGAAGCTTTCTTT.